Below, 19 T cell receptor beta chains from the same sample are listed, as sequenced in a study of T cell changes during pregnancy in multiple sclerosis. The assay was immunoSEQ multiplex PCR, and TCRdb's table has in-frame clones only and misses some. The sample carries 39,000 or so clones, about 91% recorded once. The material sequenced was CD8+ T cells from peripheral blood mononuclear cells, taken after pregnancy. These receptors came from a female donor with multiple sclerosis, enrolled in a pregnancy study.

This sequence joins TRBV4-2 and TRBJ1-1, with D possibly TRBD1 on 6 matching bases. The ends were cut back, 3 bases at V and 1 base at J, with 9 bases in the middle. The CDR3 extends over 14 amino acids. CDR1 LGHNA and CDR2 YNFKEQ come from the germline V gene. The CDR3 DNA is TGTGCCAGCAGCCAGGGACATACGAACACTGAAGCTTTCTTT. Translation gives CASSQGHTNTEAFF.

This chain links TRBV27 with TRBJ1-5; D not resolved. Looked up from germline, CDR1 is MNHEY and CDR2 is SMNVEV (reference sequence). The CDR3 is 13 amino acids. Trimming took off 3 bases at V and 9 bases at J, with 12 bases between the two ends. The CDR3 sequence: CASSFGFPGPQHF. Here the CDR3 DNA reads TGTGCCAGCAGTTTCGGCTTCCCGGGGCCCCAGCATTTT.

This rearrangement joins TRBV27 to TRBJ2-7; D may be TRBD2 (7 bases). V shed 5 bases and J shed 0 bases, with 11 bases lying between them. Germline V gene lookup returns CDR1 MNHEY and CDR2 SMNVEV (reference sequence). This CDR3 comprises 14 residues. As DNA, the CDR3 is TGTGCCAGCAGTGGCGGGGGCCTCTCCTACGAGCAGTACTTC. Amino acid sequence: CASSGGGLSYEQYF.

CDR3 amino acids: CATSRAIRDRAYNEQFF. CDR3 sequence (DNA): TGTGCCACCAGCAGAGCCATCCGGGACAGGGCCTACAATGAGCAGTTCTTC. The V call is TRBV15, the J call TRBJ2-1; TRBD1 aligns across 9 bases. This CDR3 region has 17 residues. Germline CDR1 is LNHNV and CDR2 is YYDKDF (reference sequence). V trimming: 1 base; J trimming: 2 bases; junction bases outside the gene matches: 6.

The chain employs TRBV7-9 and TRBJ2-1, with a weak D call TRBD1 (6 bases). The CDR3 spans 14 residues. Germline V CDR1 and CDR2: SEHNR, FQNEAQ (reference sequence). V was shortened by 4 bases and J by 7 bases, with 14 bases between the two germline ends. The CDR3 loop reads CASSSSLRGNEQFF. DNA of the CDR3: TGTGCCAGCAGCTCCAGCCTCAGGGGAAATGAGCAGTTCTTC.

The CDR3 spells CASSEANTAGQGEHEQYF. The CDR3 nucleotides are TGTGCCAGCAGTGAAGCCAATACCGCCGGACAGGGGGAGCACGAGCAGTACTTC. The chain joins TRBV6-1 to TRBJ2-7; 10 bases fit TRBD1. The CDR3 spans 18 residues. V was clipped by 0 bases and J by 5 bases; unmatched bases: 13. Germline CDR1 reads MNHNS; CDR2 reads SASEGT.

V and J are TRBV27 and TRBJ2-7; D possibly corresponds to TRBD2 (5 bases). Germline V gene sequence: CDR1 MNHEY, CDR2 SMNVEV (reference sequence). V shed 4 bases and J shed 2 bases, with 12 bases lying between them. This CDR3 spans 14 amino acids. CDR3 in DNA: TGTGCCAGCAGTTCATCCGGGATTGCCTACGAGCAGTACTTC. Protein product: CASSSSGIAYEQYF.

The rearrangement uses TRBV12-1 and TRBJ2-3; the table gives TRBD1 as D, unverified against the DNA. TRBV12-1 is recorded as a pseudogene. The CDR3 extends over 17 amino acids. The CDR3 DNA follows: TGTGCCAGCAGCCCATTTTGGCCCGCTTCCTGCACAGATACGCAGTATTTT. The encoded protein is CASSPFWPASCTDTQYF.

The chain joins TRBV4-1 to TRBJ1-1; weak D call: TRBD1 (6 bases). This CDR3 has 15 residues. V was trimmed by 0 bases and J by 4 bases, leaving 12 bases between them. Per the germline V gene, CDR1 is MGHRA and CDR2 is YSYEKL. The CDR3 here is CASSQDLGAVTEAFF. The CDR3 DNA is TGCGCCAGCAGCCAAGACCTGGGGGCCGTCACTGAAGCTTTCTTT.

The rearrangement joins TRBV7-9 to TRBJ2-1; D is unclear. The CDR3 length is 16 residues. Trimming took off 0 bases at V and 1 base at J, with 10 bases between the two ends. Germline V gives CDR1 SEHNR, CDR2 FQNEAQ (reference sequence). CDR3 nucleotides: TGTGCCAGCAGCTTAGCGCGGAGTAGGTCCTACAATGAGCAGTTCTTC. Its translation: CASSLARSRSYNEQFF.

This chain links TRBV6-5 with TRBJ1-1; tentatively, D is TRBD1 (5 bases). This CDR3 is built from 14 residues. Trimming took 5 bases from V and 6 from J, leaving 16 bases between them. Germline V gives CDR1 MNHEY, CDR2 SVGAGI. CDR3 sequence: CASSRVPGRAEAFF. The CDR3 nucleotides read TGTGCCAGCAGTAGGGTTCCAGGGAGGGCTGAAGCTTTCTTT.

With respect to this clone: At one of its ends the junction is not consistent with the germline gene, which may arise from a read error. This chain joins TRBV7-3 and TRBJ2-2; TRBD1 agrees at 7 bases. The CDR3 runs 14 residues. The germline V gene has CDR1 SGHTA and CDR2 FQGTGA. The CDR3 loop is CASSVTGATGELFF. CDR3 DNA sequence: TGTGCCAGCAGCGTAACAGGGGCCACCGGGGAGCTGTTTTTT.

CDR3 nucleotide sequence: TGCAGTGCTTCCGACAGGGACTACACCTTC. Its protein product is CSASDRDYTF. The chain carries TRBV20-1 and TRBJ1-2; TRBD1 matches 7 bases. V was clipped by 5 bases and J by 10 bases; unmatched bases: 4. Per germline, CDR1 DFQATT and CDR2 SNEGSKA (reference sequence). The CDR3 length is 10 residues.

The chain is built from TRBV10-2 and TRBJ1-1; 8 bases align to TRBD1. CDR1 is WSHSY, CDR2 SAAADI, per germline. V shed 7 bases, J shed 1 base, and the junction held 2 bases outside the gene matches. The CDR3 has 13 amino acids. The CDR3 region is CASTGGANTEAFF. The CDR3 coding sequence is TGCGCCAGCACAGGGGGCGCGAACACTGAAGCTTTCTTT.

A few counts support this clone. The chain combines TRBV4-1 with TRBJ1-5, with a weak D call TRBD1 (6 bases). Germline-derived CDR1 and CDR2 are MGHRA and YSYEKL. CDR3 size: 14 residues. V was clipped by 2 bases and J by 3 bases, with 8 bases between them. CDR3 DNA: TGCGCCAGCAGCCAATGGACAGACAATCAGCCCCAGCATTTT. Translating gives CASSQWTDNQPQHF.

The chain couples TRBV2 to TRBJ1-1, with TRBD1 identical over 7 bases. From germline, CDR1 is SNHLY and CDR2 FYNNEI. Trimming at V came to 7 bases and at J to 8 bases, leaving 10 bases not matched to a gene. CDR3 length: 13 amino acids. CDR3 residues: CASTKGANAEAFF. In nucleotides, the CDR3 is TGTGCCAGCACCAAGGGGGCGAATGCGGAAGCTTTCTTT.

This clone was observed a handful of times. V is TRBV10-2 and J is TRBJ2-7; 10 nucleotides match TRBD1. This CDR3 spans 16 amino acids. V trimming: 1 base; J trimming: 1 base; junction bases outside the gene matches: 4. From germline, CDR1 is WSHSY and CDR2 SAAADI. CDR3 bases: TGCGCCAGCAGTGAGTTCCGGGACAGGGGATCCTACGAGCAGTACTTC. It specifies CASSEFRDRGSYEQYF.

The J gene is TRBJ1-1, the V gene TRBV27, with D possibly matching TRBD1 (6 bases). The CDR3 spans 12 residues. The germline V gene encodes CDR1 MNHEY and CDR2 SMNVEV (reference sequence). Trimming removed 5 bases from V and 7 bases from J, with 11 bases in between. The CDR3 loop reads CASSTPQGEAFF. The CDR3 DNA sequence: TGTGCCAGCAGTACGCCACAGGGTGAAGCTTTCTTT.

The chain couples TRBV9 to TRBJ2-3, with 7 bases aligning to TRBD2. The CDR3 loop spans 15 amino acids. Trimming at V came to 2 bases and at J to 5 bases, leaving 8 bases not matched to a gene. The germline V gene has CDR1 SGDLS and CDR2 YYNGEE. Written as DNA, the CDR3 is TGTGCCAGCAGCGTGGGCGGGAGTTGGGTAGATACGCAGTATTTT. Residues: CASSVGGSWVDTQYF.